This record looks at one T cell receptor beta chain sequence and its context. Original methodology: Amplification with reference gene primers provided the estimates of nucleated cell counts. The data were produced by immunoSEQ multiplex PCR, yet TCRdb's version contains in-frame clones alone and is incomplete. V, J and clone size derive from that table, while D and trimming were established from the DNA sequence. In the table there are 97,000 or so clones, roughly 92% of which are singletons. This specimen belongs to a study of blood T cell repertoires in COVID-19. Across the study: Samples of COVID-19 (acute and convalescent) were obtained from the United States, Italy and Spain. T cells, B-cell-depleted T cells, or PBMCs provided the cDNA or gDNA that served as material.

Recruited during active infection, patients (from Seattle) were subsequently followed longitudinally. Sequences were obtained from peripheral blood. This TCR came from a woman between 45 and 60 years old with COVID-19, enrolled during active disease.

CDR3 DNA sequence: TGTGCCAGCAGCGTAGGGACAGGTGGAAACACCATATATTTT. Translating gives CASSVGTGGNTIYF. The rearrangement uses TRBV11-3 and TRBJ1-3; 8 positions agree with TRBD1. CDR3 length: 14 amino acids. V lost 5 bases and J lost 3; bases outside the gene matches: 3. Germline V lookup: CDR1 SGHNT, CDR2 YENEEA.